Listed here are 26 T cell receptor beta chains from one sample, sequenced in a study of early T cells in non-severe SARS-CoV-2 infection. TCRdb independently ran MiXCR on the 5' RACE reads; one entry per CDR3 protein. This sample has 100,000 to 150,000 distinct CDR3 sequences, with more than 13% found just once. The sequencing sample was made of whole blood. The receptors originated from an adult who was a healthcare worker with PCR-confirmed SARS-CoV-2 infection or an uninfected control (not recorded which).

This clonotype was counted only a few times. CDR3 protein: CASSLEGSTDTQYF. The CDR3 DNA sequence: TGTGCCAGCAGCTTAGAAGGCAGCACAGATACGCAGTATTTT. This chain links TRBV7-9 with TRBJ2-3, with D unclear. Germline V gene data show CDR1 as SEHNR and CDR2 as FQNEAQ (reference sequence). The CDR3 has 14 amino acids. The V gene lost 1 base and the J gene lost 0 bases, with 5 bases spanning the gap.

This clonotype was seen a handful of times. V and J are TRBV29-1 and TRBJ2-5; the D is unclear. This CDR3 comprises 10 residues. CDR1 is SQVTM and CDR2 is ANQGSEA in the germline V gene. The V gene lost 2 bases and the J gene lost 4 bases, with 2 bases spanning the gap. In DNA form, the CDR3 reads TGCAGCGTTGAATCAGAGACCCAGTACTTC. Translated, it gives CSVESETQYF.

The gene calls are TRBV2 and TRBJ2-2; possible D gene TRBD2, 6 bases. Trimming left V 7 bases short and J 4 bases short, with 10 bases between. This CDR3 has 13 residues. Looked up from germline, CDR1 is SNHLY and CDR2 is FYNNEI. CDR3 bases: TGTGCCAGCAAAAGGGAGGTCACCGGGGAGCTGTTTTTT. The encoded protein is CASKREVTGELFF.

V and J are TRBV27 and TRBJ1-4, with a weak D call TRBD1 (5 bases). V was clipped by 6 bases and J by 4 bases, with 15 bases between them. The CDR3 loop spans 15 amino acids. The germline V gene encodes CDR1 MNHEY and CDR2 SMNVEV (reference sequence). Here the CDR3 reads CASSYLGRNNEKLFF. DNA for the CDR3: TGTGCCAGCAGCTACTTGGGACGGAATAATGAAAAACTGTTTTTT.

The gene calls are TRBV2 and TRBJ2-3, with TRBD2 identical over 13 bases. Trimming took 0 bases from V and 6 from J; bases not matched to a gene: 6. The length of the CDR3 is 17 residues. The germline V gene has CDR1 SNHLY and CDR2 FYNNEI. The CDR3 region is CASSEAQLAGGFDTQYF. CDR3 nucleotide sequence: TGTGCCAGCAGTGAAGCACAACTAGCGGGGGGGTTTGATACGCAGTATTTT.

The CDR3 nucleotides read TGTGCCAGCGGACGTGGAACGGATAATTCACCCCTCCACTTT. Its translation is CASGRGTDNSPLHF. V gene TRBV9 combines with J gene TRBJ1-6; D not certain. V was pared by 7 bases and J by 5 bases, with 13 bases between. Germline CDR1 reads SGDLS; CDR2 reads YYNGEE. The CDR3 runs 14 residues.

The DNA for the CDR3 is TGTGCCTGGACCCCACAGGGATTCACTGGAAACACCATATATTTT. Translating it yields CAWTPQGFTGNTIYF. The rearrangement joins TRBV30 to TRBJ1-3; the D gene is possibly TRBD1 (6 bases). Per germline, CDR1 GTSNPN and CDR2 SVGIG (reference sequence). The V end was cut by 4 bases, the J end by 2 bases, with 15 bases between. The CDR3 has 15 residues.

This clonotype was seen a few times. The chain combines TRBV12-3 or TRBV12-4 with TRBJ2-2, with TRBD1 matching over 7 bases. This CDR3 has 15 residues. V was pared by 6 bases and J by 0 bases, with 4 bases of the junction left unmatched. As DNA, the CDR3 is TGTGCCAGCAGCCGACAGGGTGCGAACACCGGGGAGCTGTTTTTT. This sequence encodes CASSRQGANTGELFF.

This clonotype was detected a few times. The chain recombines TRBV12-3 or TRBV12-4 with TRBJ2-2; D remains unclear. CDR3 length equals 13 residues. Trimming left V 0 bases short and J 7 bases short, with 6 bases between. CDR3 loop: CASSLALRGELFF. The DNA of the CDR3 is TGTGCCAGCAGTTTAGCGCTGCGCGGGGAGCTGTTTTTT.

The chain is built from TRBV3-1 and TRBJ1-1; D unresolved. The CDR3 has 14 amino acids. The V end was cut by 0 bases, the J end by 5 bases, with 10 bases between. Germline lookup yields CDR1 LGHDT and CDR2 YNNKEL (reference sequence). CDR3 sequence: CASSQDVGRTEAFF. The CDR3 DNA follows: TGTGCCAGCAGCCAAGACGTTGGGAGGACTGAAGCTTTCTTT. The full variable domain, in which reference TRBV3-1 and TRBJ1-1 provide the parts outside the CDR3, is DTAVSQTPKYLVTQMGNDKSIKCEQNLGHDTMYWYKQDSKKFLKIMFSYNNKELIINETVPNRFSPKSPDKAHLNLHINSLELGDSAVYFCASSQDVGRTEAFFGQGTRLTVV.

This clonotype has at least ten counts. V and J are TRBV27 and TRBJ1-2; D possibly corresponds to TRBD1 (6 bases). The V end was cut by 5 bases, the J end by 4 bases, with 17 bases between. This CDR3 has 15 amino acids. Per the germline V gene, CDR1 is MNHEY and CDR2 is SMNVEV (reference sequence). The chain's CDR3 is CASSPSGGHPYGYTF. DNA for the CDR3: TGTGCCAGCAGTCCCTCCGGGGGGCACCCCTATGGCTACACCTTC.

This chain connects TRBV10-2 to TRBJ2-7; D not certain. This CDR3 region has 14 residues. In germline, CDR1 is WSHSY, CDR2 SAAADI. Trimming left V 0 bases short and J 0 bases short, with 6 bases between. CDR3 sequence (DNA): TGCGCCAGCAGTGAGTCATCGGGCTCCTACGAGCAGTACTTC. As protein: CASSESSGSYEQYF.

The rearrangement uses TRBV6-1 and TRBJ1-2, with D tentatively TRBD1 (5 bases). The CDR3 extends over 14 amino acids. V lost 6 bases and J 4 bases, leaving 15 bases between the germline ends. Germline CDR1 MNHNS, CDR2 SASEGT. As DNA, the CDR3 is TGTGCCAGCAGCCTGAACTGGGGCGGCTATGGCTACACCTTC. Amino acid sequence: CASSLNWGGYGYTF.

This clonotype has just a few counts. The rearrangement joins TRBV12-3 or TRBV12-4 to TRBJ2-6; a weak D match, TRBD2 (6 bases). V lost 6 bases, J lost 12 bases, and 15 bases lay in between. The CDR3 spans 13 residues. The CDR3, as DNA: TGTGCCAGCAGCGGGACGGGAGCTCGCGTCCTGACTTTC. This codes for CASSGTGARVLTF.

This clonotype was counted only a few times. The chain carries TRBV10-3 and TRBJ2-3, with D maybe TRBD2 (6 bases). The V gene lost 8 bases and the J gene lost 0 bases, with 12 bases spanning the gap. The CDR3 spans 14 residues. Germline CDR1 reads ENHRY; CDR2 reads SYGVKD. The CDR3 DNA follows: TGTGCCATCGGCGGGGTCTCTAGCACAGATACGCAGTATTTT. This codes for CAIGGVSSTDTQYF.

The V gene is TRBV6-2 or TRBV6-3, the J gene TRBJ2-5, with 14 positions matching TRBD2. The CDR3 runs to 14 residues. Losses at the gene ends were 9 bases for V and 7 bases for J; bases not matched to a gene: 7. The V gene's germline CDR1 is MNHEY and CDR2 SVGEGT. The DNA of the CDR3 is TGTGCCAGTGAGACTAGCGGGGGGGAAGGGACCCAGTACTTC. Amino acid sequence: CASETSGGEGTQYF.

J is TRBJ2-7 and V is TRBV5-6; no firm D call. There are 16 residues in the CDR3. Trimming left V 4 bases short and J 5 bases short, with 22 bases between. Germline values: CDR1 SGHDT, CDR2 YYEEEE. The CDR3 reads CASSQTRNLQPDEQYF. DNA of the CDR3: TGTGCCAGCAGCCAGACACGAAACCTACAACCGGACGAGCAGTACTTC.

The chain joins TRBV30 to TRBJ2-2, with TRBD1 matching 7 bases. Germline-derived CDR1 and CDR2 are GTSNPN and SVGIG (reference sequence). The trim removed 3 bases at V and 4 bases at J, leaving 5 bases unmatched. The CDR3 has 14 residues. The CDR3 sequence is CAWRLAGGTGELFF. Written as DNA, the CDR3 is TGTGCCTGGAGGTTGGCAGGGGGCACCGGGGAGCTGTTTTTT.

V is TRBV24-1 and J is TRBJ2-4; D gene uncertain. From germline, CDR1 is KGHDR and CDR2 SFDVKD. The CDR3 is made up of 14 amino acids. The ends were cut back, 8 bases at V and 1 base at J, with 11 bases in the middle. The CDR3 nucleotides are TGTGCCACCAAACCCCTTGAGGCCAAAAACATTCAGTACTTC. The encoded protein is CATKPLEAKNIQYF.

The chain joins TRBV18 to TRBJ2-6; D perhaps matches TRBD1 (6 bases). Germline CDR1 KGHSH, CDR2 LQKENI. This CDR3 comprises 16 residues. Trimming took 5 bases from V and 0 from J, leaving 11 bases between them. This CDR3 reads CASSGQRLSGANVLTF. CDR3 nucleotide sequence: TGTGCCAGCTCAGGACAGAGGCTCTCTGGGGCCAACGTCCTGACTTTC.

The V gene is TRBV9, the J gene TRBJ2-7; TRBD2 might be the D (5 bases). The CDR3 loop spans 13 amino acids. Germline lookup yields CDR1 SGDLS and CDR2 YYNGEE. The V and J ends lost 4 bases and 6 bases respectively, with 14 bases between them. Here the CDR3 reads CASSIRGGTEQYF. The CDR3 DNA reads as TGTGCCAGCAGCATACGGGGTGGAACCGAGCAGTACTTC.

This clonotype was observed many times. This rearrangement joins TRBV18 to TRBJ2-3; the match to TRBD2 covers 10 bases. Germline CDR1 and CDR2: KGHSH and LQKENI. The CDR3 contains 15 residues. Trimming took 3 bases from V and 1 from J; bases not matched to a gene: 1. CDR3 nucleotide sequence: TGTGCCAGCTCACCGGGACTAGCGCGCACAGATACGCAGTATTTT. Amino acids: CASSPGLARTDTQYF.

The chain employs TRBV25-1 and TRBJ2-7; maybe TRBD1 (6 bases). Germline CDR1 MGHDK, CDR2 SYGVNS. The CDR3 is 15 residues long. Deletions cut 3 bases from V and 2 bases from J, with 14 bases between. The CDR3 loop is CASSDTEAGAYEQYF. CDR3 sequence (DNA): TGTGCCAGCAGTGATACTGAGGCAGGGGCCTACGAGCAGTACTTC.

The J gene is TRBJ1-1, the V gene TRBV5-4; 8 nucleotides align to TRBD1. The germline V gene encodes CDR1 SGHNT and CDR2 YYREEE (reference sequence). Trimming removed 5 bases from V and 2 bases from J; junction bases left unmatched: 8. The CDR3 loop spans 15 amino acids. The CDR3 DNA sequence: TGTGCCAGCAGTTCCAAGACAGGGGTAAACACTGAAGCTTTCTTT. Amino acid sequence: CASSSKTGVNTEAFF.

This clonotype has a handful of counts. The CDR3 sequence is CASSQTRPGRDTQYF. The CDR3 nucleotides read TGCGCCAGCAGCCAGACTAGGCCCGGGAGGGATACGCAGTATTTT. The V call is TRBV4-1, the J call TRBJ2-3; 7 nucleotides line up with TRBD2. CDR3 size: 15 residues. CDR1 and CDR2 (germline): MGHRA, YSYEKL. The V and J ends lost 3 bases and 6 bases, in that order; junction bases with no gene match: 9.

This clonotype was observed a few times. The V gene is TRBV19, the J gene TRBJ1-4; D call uncertain. The V gene lost 5 bases and the J gene lost 8 bases, with 12 bases spanning the gap. CDR1 LNHDA and CDR2 SQIVND come from the germline V gene (reference sequence). This CDR3 region has 13 residues. The CDR3 coding sequence is TGTGCCAGTAGTCTGGGGTTAGGAGAAAAACTGTTTTTT. This codes for CASSLGLGEKLFF.